This T cell receptor (beta chain) was captured by sequencing in a study of spatial heterogeneity in lung cancer. Documented time point: sample taken at primary tumor resection. Whole RNA from tumor, nontumor lung or frozen PBMC was sequenced unsorted. Patients with untreated early-stage non-small cell lung cancer, numbering some 72, were the donors. In its sample, this clonotype was seen many times. Its antigen is unknown. Trimming removed 0 bases from V and 4 bases from J, with 7 bases in between. Germline V gene lookup returns CDR1 ENHRY and CDR2 SYGVKD. The CDR3 totals 14 residues. Overall study results and limits: The appearance of ubiquitous expanded tumor TCRs in blood was greater at resection than follow-up.

TCRdb reprocessed the 5' RACE reads via MiXCR and lists one record per CDR3 protein. The sample consists of around 23,000 distinct CDR3 sequences, about 4.5% of them appearing once. The sample in question was PBMCs, obtained at surgery. This clonotype was obtained from a male donor with early-stage non-small cell lung cancer. The genes are TRBV10-3 and TRBJ1-5; tentative D call: TRBD1 (6 bases). The CDR3 protein is CAISESGGNQPQHF. The DNA of the CDR3 is TGTGCCATCAGTGAGTCAGGGGGGAATCAGCCCCAGCATTTT.